Each of the 24 T cell receptor beta chains below was sequenced from the same sample in a study of radiotherapy plus CTLA-4 blockade in lung cancer. TCRdb keeps only in-frame clones here, not all; method: immunoSEQ multiplex PCR. The sample shows about 98,000 clones, 88% of them seen only once. The source material was peripheral blood, sampled from a patient treated with radiotherapy plus ipilimumab. The receptors here all came from a human donor with non-small cell lung cancer that progressed on radiotherapy plus ipilimumab.

As regards this clone: Relative to the germline gene, one junction end is altered; a read error may explain this. The V gene is TRBV28, the J gene TRBJ1-2; D unresolved. Germline V gene lookup returns CDR1 MDHEN and CDR2 SYDVKM. The CDR3 runs to 11 residues. CDR3 loop: CANSINYGYTF. In DNA, the CDR3 is TGTGCCAACAGTATAAACTATGGCTACACCTTC.

Of note for this clone: The conserved final phenylalanine or tryptophan is absent from the CDR3, which likely points to a read error. This rearrangement joins TRBV5-4 to TRBJ1-3, with D tentatively TRBD1 (6 bases). Trimming stripped 3 bases from V and 0 bases from J, with 7 bases between. Germline assignment: CDR1 SGHNT and CDR2 YYREEE (reference sequence). The CDR3 contains 14 residues. The CDR3 DNA reads as TGTGCCAGCAGCTGGGGGGCCTCTGGAAACACCATATATCTT. Protein: CASSWGASGNTIYL.

The chain has TRBV5-4 and TRBJ1-4; TRBD1 is a possible D gene (6 bases). The CDR3 covers 15 residues. Trimming pared 5 bases from V and 2 bases from J, leaving 13 bases between. Germline CDR1 is SGHNT and CDR2 is YYREEE (reference sequence). The DNA of the CDR3 is TGTGCCAGCAGTCGAGAGGGGGGTACTAATGAAAAACTGTTTTTT. This sequence encodes CASSREGGTNEKLFF.

CDR3 sequence reads: CASRADRGPEAFF. DNA of the CDR3: TGTGCCAGCAGAGCAGACAGGGGGCCTGAAGCTTTCTTT. This sequence joins TRBV2 and TRBJ1-1, with 10 positions matching TRBD1. The V and J ends lost 6 bases and 6 bases, in that order; junction bases with no gene match: 4. The CDR3 totals 13 residues. The germline V gene has CDR1 SNHLY and CDR2 FYNNEI. The full variable domain, completed using reference TRBV2 and TRBJ1-1, is EPEVTQTPSHQVTQMGQEVILRCVPISNHLYFYWYRQILGQKVEFLVSFYNNEISEKSEIFDDQFSVERPDGSNFTLKIRSTKLEDSAMYFCASRADRGPEAFFGQGTRLTVV.

Only one count was recorded for this clone. The rearrangement links TRBV2 to TRBJ2-1, with D unclear. V was shortened by 7 bases and J by 4 bases, with 14 bases between the two germline ends. CDR1 is SNHLY, CDR2 FYNNEI, per germline. The CDR3 consists of 14 residues. This CDR3 is CASKSGAPYNEQFF. The CDR3 bases are TGTGCCAGCAAGTCAGGAGCCCCTTACAATGAGCAGTTCTTC.

CDR3: CASSRDSPSIDTQYF. Here the CDR3 DNA reads TGTGCCAGCAGCCGGGACAGCCCGTCAATAGATACGCAGTATTTT. The chain carries TRBV9 and TRBJ2-3; the match to TRBD1 covers 7 bases. J was trimmed by 5 bases and V by 4 bases; bases with no gene match: 10. There are 15 residues in the CDR3. In germline, CDR1 is SGDLS, CDR2 YYNGEE.

The chain carries TRBV15 and TRBJ2-3; 10 bases are shared with TRBD2. The CDR3 runs 16 residues. V was clipped by 4 bases and J by 2 bases; unmatched bases: 6. From germline, CDR1 is LNHNV and CDR2 YYDKDF (reference sequence). The CDR3 DNA is TGTGCCACCAGCAACTGGACTAGCGGCCCCACAGATACGCAGTATTTT. The encoded protein is CATSNWTSGPTDTQYF.

The chain recombines TRBV5-1 with TRBJ2-7, with D possibly being TRBD1 or TRBD2 (6 bases each). CDR1 is SGHRS, CDR2 YFSETQ, per germline. This CDR3 has 14 residues. V lost 7 bases and J lost 5, with 19 bases in between. CDR3 in DNA: TGCGCCAGCCACGACCTGACGGGGGCAGACGAGCAGTACTTC. Translation: CASHDLTGADEQYF.

The rearrangement joins TRBV5-8 to TRBJ1-1; possibly TRBD1 for D (6 bases). The germline gives CDR1 SGHTS, CDR2 YDEGEE. The CDR3 covers 13 residues. V was cut by 4 bases and J by 8 bases, with 15 bases left in between. The CDR3 DNA reads TGTGCCAGCAGCCGGGGGGCGCGACTAGAAGCTTTCTTT. Amino acid sequence: CASSRGARLEAFF.

The rearrangement uses TRBV5-4 and TRBJ1-2; the D is unclear. The ends were cut back, 1 base at V and 6 bases at J, with 13 bases in the middle. The CDR3 is 14 residues long. Germline V CDR1 and CDR2: SGHNT, YYREEE (reference sequence). In DNA form, the CDR3 reads TGTGCCAGCAGCTTGCGGACTCCCTCGGATGGCTACACCTTC. It yields the protein CASSLRTPSDGYTF.

This rearrangement joins TRBV5-1 to TRBJ1-3; possible D gene TRBD1, 5 bases. The V and J ends lost 1 base and 4 bases respectively, with 12 bases between them. This CDR3 contains 15 residues. Germline CDR1 is SGHRS and CDR2 is YFSETQ. CDR3 coding DNA: TGCGCCAGCAGCTTGTACGGGGGTGACGGAAACACCATATATTTT. This translates into CASSLYGGDGNTIYF.

The chain employs TRBV5-1 and TRBJ2-1, with a possible D match to TRBD1 (5 bases). Germline V lookup: CDR1 SGHRS, CDR2 YFSETQ. V was cut by 1 base and J by 5 bases, with 19 bases left in between. The CDR3 loop spans 17 amino acids. The CDR3 nucleotides are TGCGCCAGCAGCTTGTTGCAGGGCAGGCGTTTTAACAATGAGCAGTTCTTC. This translates into CASSLLQGRRFNNEQFF.

Only one count was recorded for this clone. The gene calls are TRBV4-1 and TRBJ2-2; maybe TRBD2 (6 bases). Trimming took off 0 bases at V and 4 bases at J, with 12 bases between the two ends. Germline V gene data show CDR1 as MGHRA and CDR2 as YSYEKL. This CDR3 spans 16 amino acids. The CDR3 protein is CASSQDHGGPTGELFF. The DNA of the CDR3 is TGCGCCAGCAGCCAAGATCACGGGGGTCCCACCGGGGAGCTGTTTTTT.

Only a few counts were recorded for this clone. The chain employs TRBV6-6 and TRBJ1-5, with TRBD1 as a possible D gene (6 bases). V dropped 6 bases and J dropped 4 bases, with 10 bases sitting between them. The CDR3 extends over 13 amino acids. The germline V gene has CDR1 MNHNY and CDR2 SVGAGI (reference sequence). Here the CDR3 DNA reads TGTGCCAGCAGCGCAGGGACAAATCAGCCCCAGCATTTT. Its protein product is CASSAGTNQPQHF.

J is TRBJ2-7 and V is TRBV7-3; D possibly corresponds to TRBD2 (5 bases). The CDR3 spans 15 residues. The germline V gene encodes CDR1 SGHTA and CDR2 FQGTGA. Deletions cut 0 bases from V and 6 bases from J, with 15 bases between. CDR3 nucleotides: TGTGCCAGCAGCTTAACTCCCGCGGGTCGCGGCGAGCAGTACTTC. It translates to CASSLTPAGRGEQYF.

This chain joins TRBV11-2 and TRBJ1-2; D gene uncertain. This CDR3 has 13 amino acids. Germline CDR1 reads SGHAT; CDR2 reads FQNNGV. Trimming shortened V by 1 base and J by 4 bases, and 7 bases separated the two germline ends. This CDR3 reads CASSLVGFYGYTF. DNA of the CDR3: TGTGCCAGCAGCTTAGTGGGGTTCTATGGCTACACCTTC.

This chain links TRBV2 with TRBJ2-2; 12 nucleotides agree with TRBD1. Trimming at V came to 7 bases and at J to 4 bases, leaving 4 bases not matched to a gene. This CDR3 comprises 15 residues. In germline, CDR1 is SNHLY, CDR2 FYNNEI. The chain's CDR3 is CASTGTGGLTGELFF. For the CDR3, the DNA is TGTGCCAGCACCGGGACAGGGGGCCTCACCGGGGAGCTGTTTTTT.

The chain employs TRBV11-2 and TRBJ1-2; D remains unclear. The germline V gene encodes CDR1 SGHAT and CDR2 FQNNGV. The CDR3 consists of 15 residues. Between the trimmed V and J ends, which lost 0 bases and 0 bases, there was a span of 8 bases. In nucleotides, the CDR3 is TGTGCCAGCAGCTTAGATTACAGAGCTAACTATGGCTACACCTTC. It encodes CASSLDYRANYGYTF.

V and J are TRBV5-4 and TRBJ1-2; the D gene is possibly TRBD1 (5 bases). Germline V gene data show CDR1 as SGHNT and CDR2 as YYREEE (reference sequence). V shed 9 bases and J shed 5 bases, with 11 bases lying between them. This CDR3 has 11 residues. The CDR3: CATWGGYGYTF. The DNA of the CDR3 is TGTGCCACCTGGGGGGGATATGGCTACACCTTC.

CDR3: CSAGRGISSYEQYF. DNA for the CDR3: TGCAGCGCGGGGAGGGGGATCAGCTCCTACGAGCAGTACTTC. V and J are TRBV29-1 and TRBJ2-7; D possibly corresponds to TRBD2 (7 bases). Germline CDR1 is SQVTM and CDR2 is ANQGSEA. The CDR3 runs 14 residues. V was clipped by 7 bases and J by 0 bases, with 16 bases between them.

The J gene is TRBJ1-4, the V gene TRBV14; 11 bases agree with TRBD1. Germline-derived CDR1 and CDR2 are SGHDN and FVKESK. V lost 6 bases to trimming and J lost 6 bases; unmatched junction nucleotides: 6. There are 15 residues in the CDR3. The CDR3 nucleotides read TGTGCCAGCAGGAAGAGGACAGGGGGCGATGAAAAACTGTTTTTT. It specifies CASRKRTGGDEKLFF.

This chain uses TRBV7-9 with TRBJ1-2; D is unclear. The V gene's germline CDR1 is SEHNR and CDR2 FQNEAQ (reference sequence). V lost 2 bases and J 1 base, leaving 5 bases between the germline ends. CDR3 length: 13 amino acids. In nucleotides, the CDR3 is TGTGCCAGCAGCTTACAGGATAACTATGGCTACACCTTC. Protein sequence: CASSLQDNYGYTF.

CDR3 protein: CASSDKGTAFSNQPQHF. The CDR3, as DNA: TGTGCCAGTAGTGATAAAGGGACAGCCTTCAGCAATCAGCCCCAGCATTTT. The J gene is TRBJ1-5, the V gene TRBV19, with TRBD1 matching over 7 bases. The CDR3 consists of 17 residues. The germline gives CDR1 LNHDA, CDR2 SQIVND (reference sequence). J was trimmed by 1 base and V by 5 bases; bases with no gene match: 11.

The CDR3 DNA reads as TGTGCCAGCAGCTTACTCGTAGCGGGAGGTGAGACCCAGTACTTC. Protein product: CASSLLVAGGETQYF. This chain joins TRBV7-8 and TRBJ2-5, with TRBD2 matching over 10 bases. The V gene's germline CDR1 is SGHVS and CDR2 FQNEAQ. The CDR3 consists of 15 residues. V shed 2 bases and J 5 bases; nucleotides not matched to a gene: 5.